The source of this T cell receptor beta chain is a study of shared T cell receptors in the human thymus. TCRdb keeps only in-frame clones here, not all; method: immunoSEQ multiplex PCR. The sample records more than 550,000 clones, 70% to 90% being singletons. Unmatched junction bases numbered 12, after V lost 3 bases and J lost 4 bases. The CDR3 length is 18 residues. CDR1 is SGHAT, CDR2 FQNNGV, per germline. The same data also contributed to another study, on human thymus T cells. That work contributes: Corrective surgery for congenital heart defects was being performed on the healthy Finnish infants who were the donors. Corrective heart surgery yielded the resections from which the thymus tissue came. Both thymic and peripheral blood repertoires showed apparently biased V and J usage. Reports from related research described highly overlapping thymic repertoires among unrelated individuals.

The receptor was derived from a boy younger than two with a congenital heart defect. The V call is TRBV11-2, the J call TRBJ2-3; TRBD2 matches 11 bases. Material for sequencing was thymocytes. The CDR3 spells CASSFVTTSGGPSDTQYF. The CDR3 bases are TGTGCCAGCAGCTTCGTAACCACTAGCGGGGGCCCCTCAGATACGCAGTATTTT.